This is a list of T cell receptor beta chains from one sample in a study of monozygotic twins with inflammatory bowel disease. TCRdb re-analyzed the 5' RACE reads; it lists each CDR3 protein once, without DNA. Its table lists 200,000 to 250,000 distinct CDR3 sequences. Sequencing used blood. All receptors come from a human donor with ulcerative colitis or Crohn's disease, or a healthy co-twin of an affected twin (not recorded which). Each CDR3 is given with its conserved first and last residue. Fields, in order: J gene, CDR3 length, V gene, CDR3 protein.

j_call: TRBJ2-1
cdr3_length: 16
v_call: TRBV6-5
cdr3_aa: CASSYSGGSGWNEQFF

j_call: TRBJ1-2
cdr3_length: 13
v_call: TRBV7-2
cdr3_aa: CASSWQGAQGYTF

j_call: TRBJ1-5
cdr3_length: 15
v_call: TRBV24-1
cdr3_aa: CATSVGTLGNQPQHF

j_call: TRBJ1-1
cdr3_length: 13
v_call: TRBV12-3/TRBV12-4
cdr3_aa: CASSGGLRTEAFF

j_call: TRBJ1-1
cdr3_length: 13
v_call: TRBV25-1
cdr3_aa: CASRQGGATEAFF

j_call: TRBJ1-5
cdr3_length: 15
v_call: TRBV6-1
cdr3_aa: CASSGGGWGNQPQHF

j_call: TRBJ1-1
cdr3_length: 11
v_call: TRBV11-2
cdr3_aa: CASSMGSEAFF

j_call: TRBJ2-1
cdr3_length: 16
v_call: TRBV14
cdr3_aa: CASSLSRGTFYNEQFF

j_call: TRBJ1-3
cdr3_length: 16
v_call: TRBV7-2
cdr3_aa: CASSPHRGVSGNTIYF

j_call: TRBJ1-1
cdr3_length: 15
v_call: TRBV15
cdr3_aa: CATSRDQAGNTEAFF

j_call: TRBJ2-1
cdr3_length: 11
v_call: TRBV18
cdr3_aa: CASSPSAGQFF

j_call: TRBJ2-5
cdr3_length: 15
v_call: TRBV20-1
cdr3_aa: CSASTSGEYQETQYF

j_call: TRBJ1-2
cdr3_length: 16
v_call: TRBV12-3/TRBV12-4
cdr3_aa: CASSLRSGVHLYGYTF

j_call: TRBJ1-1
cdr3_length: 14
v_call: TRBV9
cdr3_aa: CASSVVGENTEAFF

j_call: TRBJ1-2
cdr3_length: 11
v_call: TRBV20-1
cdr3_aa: CSAPRAYGYTF

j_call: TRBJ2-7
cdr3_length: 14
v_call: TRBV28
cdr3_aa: CALPAGTQSYEQYF

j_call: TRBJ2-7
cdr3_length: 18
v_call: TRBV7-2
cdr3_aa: CASSLPKSASGRAYEQYF

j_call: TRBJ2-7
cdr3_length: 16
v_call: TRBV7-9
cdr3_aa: CASSFGLGQGSHEQYF

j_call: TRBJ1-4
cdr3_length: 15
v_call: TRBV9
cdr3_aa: CASSVAGGLDEKLFF

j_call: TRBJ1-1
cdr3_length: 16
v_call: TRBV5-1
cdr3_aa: CASSLSGGGFSTEAFF

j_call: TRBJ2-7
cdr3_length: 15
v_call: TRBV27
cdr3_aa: CASSPSPGQTYEQYF

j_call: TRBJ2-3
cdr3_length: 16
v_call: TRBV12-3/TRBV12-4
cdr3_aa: CASSLVAALLIDTQYF

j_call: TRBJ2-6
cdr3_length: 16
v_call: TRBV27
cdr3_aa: CASSLWEGAGANVLTF

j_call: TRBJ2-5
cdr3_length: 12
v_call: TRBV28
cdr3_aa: CASSTSGETQYF

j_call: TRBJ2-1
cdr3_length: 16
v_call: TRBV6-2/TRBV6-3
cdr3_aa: CASSYSSGHPYNEQFF

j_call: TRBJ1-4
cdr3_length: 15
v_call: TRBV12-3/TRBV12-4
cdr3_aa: CASSLGVATNEKLFF

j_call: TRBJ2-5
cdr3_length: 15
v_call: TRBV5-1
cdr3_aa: CASSLRRGPQETQYF

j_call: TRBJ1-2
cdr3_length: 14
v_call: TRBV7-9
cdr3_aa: CASSAVGTTDGYTF

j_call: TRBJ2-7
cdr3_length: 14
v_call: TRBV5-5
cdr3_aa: CASSLRVAVQEQYF

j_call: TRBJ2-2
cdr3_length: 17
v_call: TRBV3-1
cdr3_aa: CASREGLAGQNTGELFF

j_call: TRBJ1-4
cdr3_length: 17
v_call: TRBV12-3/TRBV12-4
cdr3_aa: CASSPSGQPTTNEKLFF

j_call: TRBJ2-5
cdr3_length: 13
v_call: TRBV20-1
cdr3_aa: CSARGGLSETQYF

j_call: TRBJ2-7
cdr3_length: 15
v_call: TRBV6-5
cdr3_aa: CASSFAGGNSYEQYF

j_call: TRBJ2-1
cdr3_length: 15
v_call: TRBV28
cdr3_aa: CASTSGGQGGNEQFF

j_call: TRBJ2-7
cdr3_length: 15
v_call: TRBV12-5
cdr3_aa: CASGALGGASHEQYF

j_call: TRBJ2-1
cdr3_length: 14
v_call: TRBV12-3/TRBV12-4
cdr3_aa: CASRPRQGNNEQFF

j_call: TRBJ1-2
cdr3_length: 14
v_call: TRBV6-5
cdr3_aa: CASSYTGGTYGYTF

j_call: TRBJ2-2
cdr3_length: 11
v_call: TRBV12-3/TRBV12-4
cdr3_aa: CASSDSGELFF

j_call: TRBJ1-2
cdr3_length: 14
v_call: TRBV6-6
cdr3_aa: CASSPTRGGNGYTF

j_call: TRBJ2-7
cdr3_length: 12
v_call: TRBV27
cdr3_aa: CASSRGTWEQYF

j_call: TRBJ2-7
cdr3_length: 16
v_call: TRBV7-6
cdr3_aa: CASSPRPGQGPLEQYF

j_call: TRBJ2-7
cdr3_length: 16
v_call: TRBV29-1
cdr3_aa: CSASTGYGILGYEQYF

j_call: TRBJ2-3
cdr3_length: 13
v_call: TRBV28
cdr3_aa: CASSRPHTDTQYF

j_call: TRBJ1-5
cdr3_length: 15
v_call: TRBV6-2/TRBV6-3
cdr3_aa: CASSHGGEGNQPQHF

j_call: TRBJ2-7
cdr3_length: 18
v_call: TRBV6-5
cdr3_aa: CASSSLTGGPPRLYEQYF

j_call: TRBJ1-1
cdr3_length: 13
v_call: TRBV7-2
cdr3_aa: CASSLIVGTEAFF

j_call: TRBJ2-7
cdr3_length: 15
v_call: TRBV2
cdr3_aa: CASSQGQGVSYEQYF

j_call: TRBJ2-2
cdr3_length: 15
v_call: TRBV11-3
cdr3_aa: CASSPRRANTGELFF

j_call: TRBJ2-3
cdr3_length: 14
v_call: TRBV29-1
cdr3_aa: CSVTSGSNTDTQYF

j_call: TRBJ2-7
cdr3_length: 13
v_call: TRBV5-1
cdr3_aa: CASTSGANYEQYF

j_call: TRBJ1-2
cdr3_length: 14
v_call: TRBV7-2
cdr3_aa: CASSLGTDSYGYTF

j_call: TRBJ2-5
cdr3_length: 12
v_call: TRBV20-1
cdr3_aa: CSAGRTGETQYF

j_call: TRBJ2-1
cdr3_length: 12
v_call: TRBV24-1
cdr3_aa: CATSDFFFEQFF

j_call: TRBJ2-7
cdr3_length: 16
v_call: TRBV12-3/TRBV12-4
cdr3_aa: CASSFPSGQGIHEQYF

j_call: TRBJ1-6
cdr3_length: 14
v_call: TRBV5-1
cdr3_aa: CASSSGTGDSPLHF